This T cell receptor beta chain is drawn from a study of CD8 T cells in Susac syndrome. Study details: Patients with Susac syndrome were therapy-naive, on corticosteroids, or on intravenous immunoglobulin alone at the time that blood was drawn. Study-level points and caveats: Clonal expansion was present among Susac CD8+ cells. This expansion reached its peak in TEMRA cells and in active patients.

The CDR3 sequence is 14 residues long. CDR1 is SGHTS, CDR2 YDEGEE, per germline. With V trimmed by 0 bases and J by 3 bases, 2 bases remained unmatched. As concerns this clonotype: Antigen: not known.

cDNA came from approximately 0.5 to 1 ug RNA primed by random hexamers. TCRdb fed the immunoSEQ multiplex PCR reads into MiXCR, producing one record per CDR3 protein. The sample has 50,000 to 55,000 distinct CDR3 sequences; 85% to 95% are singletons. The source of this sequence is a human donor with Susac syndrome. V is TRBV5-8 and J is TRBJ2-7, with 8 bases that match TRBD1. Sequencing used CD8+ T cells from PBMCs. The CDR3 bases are TGTGCCAGCAGCTTGGGACAGGGGAGCTACGAGCAGTACTTC. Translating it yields CASSLGQGSYEQYF.